This entry describes one T cell receptor (beta chain). This entry belongs to a study of technical replicates of blood from a few donors. Clones were read by immunoSEQ multiplex PCR, and TCRdb kept only the in-frame ones, dropping some. The data hold approximately 79,000 clones, with around 96% observed a single time. The CDR3 consists of 14 residues. The germline V gene encodes CDR1 LNHNV and CDR2 YYDKDF (reference sequence). V was clipped by 5 bases and J by 9 bases; unmatched bases: 10. This chain joins TRBV15 and TRBJ2-1; 7 nucleotides match TRBD1. The TCR was taken from a human donor in good health. What was sequenced was T cells isolated from PBMCs. CDR3: CATSLRQGYGEQFF. CDR3 DNA: TGTGCCACCAGCCTCCGACAGGGTTATGGTGAGCAGTTCTTC. The variable domain in full, with the rest retrieved from reference TRBV15 and TRBJ2-1, is DAMVIQNPRYQVTQFGKPVTLSCSQTLNHNVMYWYQQKSSQAPKLLFHYYDKDFNNEADTPDNFQSRRPNTSFCFLDIRSPGLGDTAMYLCATSLRQGYGEQFFGPGTRLTVL.